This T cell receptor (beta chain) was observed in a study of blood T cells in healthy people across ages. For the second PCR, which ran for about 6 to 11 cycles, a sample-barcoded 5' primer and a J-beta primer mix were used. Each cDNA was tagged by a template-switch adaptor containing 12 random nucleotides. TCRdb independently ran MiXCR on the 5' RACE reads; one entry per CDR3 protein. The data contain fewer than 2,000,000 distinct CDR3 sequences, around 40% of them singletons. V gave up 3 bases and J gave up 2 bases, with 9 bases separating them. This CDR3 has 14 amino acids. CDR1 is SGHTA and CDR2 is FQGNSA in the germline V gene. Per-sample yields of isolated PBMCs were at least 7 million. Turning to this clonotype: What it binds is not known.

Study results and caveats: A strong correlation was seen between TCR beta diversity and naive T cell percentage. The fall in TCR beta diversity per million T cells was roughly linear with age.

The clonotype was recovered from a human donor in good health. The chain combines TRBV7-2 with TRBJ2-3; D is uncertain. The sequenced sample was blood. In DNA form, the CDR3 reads TGTGCCAGCAGCTTCTGGGGAATCACAGATACGCAGTATTTT. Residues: CASSFWGITDTQYF.